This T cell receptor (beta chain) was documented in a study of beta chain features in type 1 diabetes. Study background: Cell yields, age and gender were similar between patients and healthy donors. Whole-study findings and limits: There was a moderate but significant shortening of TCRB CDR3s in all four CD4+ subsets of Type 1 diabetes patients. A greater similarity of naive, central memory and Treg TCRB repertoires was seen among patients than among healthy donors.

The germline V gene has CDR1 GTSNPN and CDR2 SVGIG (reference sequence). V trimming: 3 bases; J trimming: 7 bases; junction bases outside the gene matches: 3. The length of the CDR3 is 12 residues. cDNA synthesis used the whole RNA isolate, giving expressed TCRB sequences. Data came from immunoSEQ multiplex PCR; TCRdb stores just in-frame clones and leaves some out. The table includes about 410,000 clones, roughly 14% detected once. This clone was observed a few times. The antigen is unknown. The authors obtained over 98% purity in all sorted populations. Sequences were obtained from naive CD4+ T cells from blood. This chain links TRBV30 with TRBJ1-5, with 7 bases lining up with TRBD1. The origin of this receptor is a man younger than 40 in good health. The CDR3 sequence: CAWRGTEQPQHF. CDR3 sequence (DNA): TGTGCCTGGAGGGGGACAGAGCAGCCCCAGCATTTT.